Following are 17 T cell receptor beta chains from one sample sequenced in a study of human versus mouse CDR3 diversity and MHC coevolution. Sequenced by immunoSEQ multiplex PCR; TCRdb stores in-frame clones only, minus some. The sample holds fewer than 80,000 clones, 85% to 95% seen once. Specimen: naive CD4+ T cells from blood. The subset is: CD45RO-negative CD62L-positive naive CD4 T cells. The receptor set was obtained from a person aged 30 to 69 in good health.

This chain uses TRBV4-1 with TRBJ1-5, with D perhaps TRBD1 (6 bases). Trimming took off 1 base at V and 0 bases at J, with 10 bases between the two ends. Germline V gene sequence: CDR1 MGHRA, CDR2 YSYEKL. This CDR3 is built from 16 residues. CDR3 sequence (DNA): TGCGCCAGCAGCCAAGGGGACACCCGTAGCAATCAGCCCCAGCATTTT. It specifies CASSQGDTRSNQPQHF.

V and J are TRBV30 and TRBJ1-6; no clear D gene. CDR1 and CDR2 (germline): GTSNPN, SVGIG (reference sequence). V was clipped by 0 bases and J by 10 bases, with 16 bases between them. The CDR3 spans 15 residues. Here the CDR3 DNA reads TGTGCCTGGAGTGTTAATGTAGGCAGCGAGTCACCCCTCCACTTT. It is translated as CAWSVNVGSESPLHF.

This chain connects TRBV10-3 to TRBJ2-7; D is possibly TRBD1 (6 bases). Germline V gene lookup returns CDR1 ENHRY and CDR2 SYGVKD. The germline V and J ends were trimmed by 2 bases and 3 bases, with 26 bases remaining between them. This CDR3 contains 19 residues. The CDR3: CAISETLGRDTKFFYEQYF. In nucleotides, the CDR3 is TGTGCCATCAGTGAGACGTTGGGACGGGACACTAAATTTTTCTACGAGCAGTACTTC.

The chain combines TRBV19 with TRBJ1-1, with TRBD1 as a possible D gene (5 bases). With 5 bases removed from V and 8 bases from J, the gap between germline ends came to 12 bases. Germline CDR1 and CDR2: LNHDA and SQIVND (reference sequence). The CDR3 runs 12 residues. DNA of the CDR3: TGTGCCAGTAGTCCCCGTGGGGGGGAAGCTTTCTTT. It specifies CASSPRGGEAFF. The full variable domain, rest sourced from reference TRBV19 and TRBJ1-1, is DGGITQSPKYLFRKEGQNVTLSCEQNLNHDAMYWYRQDPGQGLRLIYYSQIVNDFQKGDIAEGYSVSREKKESFPLTVTSAQKNPTAFYLCASSPRGGEAFFGQGTRLTVV.

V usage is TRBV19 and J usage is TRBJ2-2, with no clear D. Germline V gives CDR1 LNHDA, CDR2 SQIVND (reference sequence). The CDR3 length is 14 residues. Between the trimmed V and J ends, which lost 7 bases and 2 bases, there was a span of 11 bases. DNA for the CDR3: TGTGCCAGTAAAGAGGCATTCAACACCGGGGAGCTGTTTTTT. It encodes CASKEAFNTGELFF.

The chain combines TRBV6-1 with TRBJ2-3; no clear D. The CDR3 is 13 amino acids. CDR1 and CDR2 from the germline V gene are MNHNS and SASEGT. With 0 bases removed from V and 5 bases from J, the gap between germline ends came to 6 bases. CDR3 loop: CASSEAGVDTQYF. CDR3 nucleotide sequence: TGTGCCAGCAGTGAAGCAGGAGTAGATACGCAGTATTTT.

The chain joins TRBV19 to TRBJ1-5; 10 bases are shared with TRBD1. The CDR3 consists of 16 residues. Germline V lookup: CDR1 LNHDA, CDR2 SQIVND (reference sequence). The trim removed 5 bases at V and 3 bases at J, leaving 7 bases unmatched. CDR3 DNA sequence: TGTGCCAGTAGTCCCCGGGACAGGGGATACAATCAGCCCCAGCATTTT. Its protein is CASSPRDRGYNQPQHF.

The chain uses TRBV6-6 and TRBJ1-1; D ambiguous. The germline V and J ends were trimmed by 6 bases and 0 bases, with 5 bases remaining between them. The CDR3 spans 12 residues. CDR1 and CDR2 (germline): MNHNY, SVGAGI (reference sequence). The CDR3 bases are TGTGCCAGCAGGAGGATGAACACTGAAGCTTTCTTT. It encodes CASRRMNTEAFF.

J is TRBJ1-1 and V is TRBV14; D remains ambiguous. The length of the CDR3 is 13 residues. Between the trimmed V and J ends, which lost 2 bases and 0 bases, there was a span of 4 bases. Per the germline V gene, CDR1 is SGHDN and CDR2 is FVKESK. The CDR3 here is CASSQQLNTEAFF. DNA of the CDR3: TGTGCCAGCAGCCAACAGTTGAACACTGAAGCTTTCTTT.

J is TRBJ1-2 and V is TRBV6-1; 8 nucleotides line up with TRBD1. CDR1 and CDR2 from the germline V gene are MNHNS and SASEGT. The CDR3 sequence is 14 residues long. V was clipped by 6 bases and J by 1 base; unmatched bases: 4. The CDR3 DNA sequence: TGTGCCAGCAGCCCGGACAGGGTTAACTATGGCTACACCTTC. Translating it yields CASSPDRVNYGYTF.

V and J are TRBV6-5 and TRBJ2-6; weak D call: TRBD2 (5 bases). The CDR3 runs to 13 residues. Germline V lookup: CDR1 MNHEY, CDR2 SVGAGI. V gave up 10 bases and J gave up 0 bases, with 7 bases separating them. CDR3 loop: CATGDSGANVLTF. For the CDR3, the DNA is TGTGCCACCGGGGACTCTGGGGCCAACGTCCTGACTTTC.

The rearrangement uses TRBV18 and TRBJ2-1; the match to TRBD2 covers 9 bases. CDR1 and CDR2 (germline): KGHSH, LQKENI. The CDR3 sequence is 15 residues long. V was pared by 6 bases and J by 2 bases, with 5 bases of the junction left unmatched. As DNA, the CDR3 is TGTGCCAGCTCGGATAGGACTAGCGCCTACAATGAGCAGTTCTTC. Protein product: CASSDRTSAYNEQFF.

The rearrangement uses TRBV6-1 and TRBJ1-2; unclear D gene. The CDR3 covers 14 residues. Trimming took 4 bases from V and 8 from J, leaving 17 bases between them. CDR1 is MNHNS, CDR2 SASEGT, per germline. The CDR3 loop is CASSARAGEYGYTF. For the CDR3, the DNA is TGTGCCAGCAGTGCTAGGGCCGGGGAATACGGCTACACCTTC.

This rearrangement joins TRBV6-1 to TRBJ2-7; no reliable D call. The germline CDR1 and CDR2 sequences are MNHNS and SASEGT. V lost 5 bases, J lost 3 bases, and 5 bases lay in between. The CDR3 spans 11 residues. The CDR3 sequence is CASSFGYEQYF. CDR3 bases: TGTGCCAGCAGTTTCGGCTACGAGCAGTACTTC.

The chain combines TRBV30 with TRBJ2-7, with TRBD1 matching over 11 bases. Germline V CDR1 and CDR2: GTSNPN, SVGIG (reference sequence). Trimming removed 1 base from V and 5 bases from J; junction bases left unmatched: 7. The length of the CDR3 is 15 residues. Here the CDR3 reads CAWSGGGQGVNEQYF. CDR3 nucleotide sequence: TGTGCCTGGAGTGGAGGGGGACAGGGGGTCAACGAGCAGTACTTC. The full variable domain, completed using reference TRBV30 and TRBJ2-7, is SQTIHQWPATLVQPVGSPLSLECTVEGTSNPNLYWYRQAAGRGLQLLFYSVGIGQISSEVPQNLSASRPQDRQFILSSKKLLLSDSGFYLCAWSGGGQGVNEQYFGPGTRLTVT.

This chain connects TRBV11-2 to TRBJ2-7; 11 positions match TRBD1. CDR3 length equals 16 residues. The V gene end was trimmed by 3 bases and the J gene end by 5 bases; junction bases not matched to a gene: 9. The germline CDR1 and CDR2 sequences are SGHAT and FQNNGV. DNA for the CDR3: TGTGCCAGCAGCTTCGCCGGGACAGGGGGACGGCACGAGCAGTACTTC. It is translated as CASSFAGTGGRHEQYF. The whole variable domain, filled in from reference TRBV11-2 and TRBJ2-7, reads EAGVAQSPRYKIIEKRQSVAFWCNPISGHATLYWYQQILGQGPKLLIQFQNNGVVDDSQLPKDRFSAERLKGVDSTLKIQPAKLEDSAVYLCASSFAGTGGRHEQYFGPGTRLTVT.

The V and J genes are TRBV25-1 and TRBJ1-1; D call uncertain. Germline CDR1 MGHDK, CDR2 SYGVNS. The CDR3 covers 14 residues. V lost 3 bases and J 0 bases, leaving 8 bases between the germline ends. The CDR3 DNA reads TGTGCCAGCAGTGACAAACAAGTGAACACTGAAGCTTTCTTT. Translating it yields CASSDKQVNTEAFF.